The 13 T cell receptor beta chains below all came from one sample that was sequenced in a study of cytomegalovirus exposure and HLA in healthy donors. PCR involved 60 Vbeta and 13 Jbeta primers. Method: immunoSEQ multiplex PCR; TCRdb's copy keeps in-frame clones and lacks some. The table includes 180,000 or so clones, about 75% detected once. The sequenced sample was PBMCs. These receptors were obtained from a man aged 50 to 60 in good health and CMV-seropositive.

V is TRBV9 and J is TRBJ1-6; possible D gene TRBD1, 5 bases. CDR1 is SGDLS, CDR2 YYNGEE, per germline. V lost 1 base and J lost 7, with 9 bases in between. This CDR3 has 14 residues. DNA for the CDR3: TGTGCCAGCAGCGTATCAGGGTCCAATTCACCCCTCCACTTT. Translating gives CASSVSGSNSPLHF. Variable domain in full (rest from reference TRBV9 and TRBJ1-6): DSGVTQTPKHLITATGQRVTLRCSPRSGDLSVYWYQQSLDQGLQFLIQYYNGEERAKGNILERFSAQQFPDLHSELNLSSLELGDSALYFCASSVSGSNSPLHFGNGTRLTVT.

The chain is built from TRBV5-1 and TRBJ2-1; possibly TRBD2 for D (5 bases). Trimming removed 7 bases at V and 7 bases at J, with 21 bases between. The CDR3 has 15 residues. Per the germline V gene, CDR1 is SGHRS and CDR2 is YFSETQ. The CDR3: CASQRSPGYTNEQFF. CDR3 nucleotide sequence: TGCGCCAGCCAAAGAAGCCCGGGGTACACGAATGAGCAGTTCTTC.

The rearrangement links TRBV19 to TRBJ2-1; TRBD2 might be the D (6 bases). The CDR3 contains 15 residues. The germline V gene has CDR1 LNHDA and CDR2 SQIVND (reference sequence). Trimming cost V 2 bases and J 1 base, with 9 bases left between them. In DNA, the CDR3 is TGTGCCAGTAGTATACCCCGGGGGTCCTACAATGAGCAGTTCTTC. This translates into CASSIPRGSYNEQFF.

The chain couples TRBV27 to TRBJ2-7, with 9 bases identical to TRBD2. CDR3 length equals 15 residues. The germline CDR1 and CDR2 sequences are MNHEY and SMNVEV (reference sequence). The CDR3: CATQLGSGGHYEQYF. As DNA, the CDR3 is TGTGCTACCCAGTTGGGAAGCGGGGGGCACTACGAGCAGTACTTC.

This chain joins TRBV28 and TRBJ1-6; 9 positions match TRBD1. J was trimmed by 10 bases and V by 6 bases; bases with no gene match: 7. This CDR3 spans 14 amino acids. Germline V gives CDR1 MDHEN, CDR2 SYDVKM. The CDR3 loop reads CASSPGQGRSPLHF. The CDR3 nucleotides are TGTGCCAGCAGCCCGGGACAGGGAAGGTCACCCCTCCACTTT.

The V call is TRBV6-1, the J call TRBJ2-5, with TRBD1 as a possible D gene (7 bases). Looked up from germline, CDR1 is MNHNS and CDR2 is SASEGT. Trimming stripped 3 bases from V and 5 bases from J, with 16 bases between. The CDR3 is 15 residues long. CDR3 coding DNA: TGTGCCAGCAGTGAGCTGGACAGGAGGGGGGAGACCCAGTACTTC. Residues: CASSELDRRGETQYF.

The V and J genes are TRBV9 and TRBJ2-7, with TRBD2 matching 8 bases. With 3 bases clipped from V and 2 bases from J, the junction kept 4 bases outside the gene matches. CDR1 is SGDLS and CDR2 is YYNGEE in the germline V gene. The CDR3 has 14 residues. CDR3 DNA: TGTGCCAGCAGCGGACGCGGGGGGACCTACGAGCAGTACTTC. It yields the protein CASSGRGGTYEQYF.

The chain has TRBV7-2 and TRBJ1-5; 8 bases are shared with TRBD1. V shed 4 bases and J 6 bases; nucleotides not matched to a gene: 8. CDR3 length equals 15 residues. CDR1 is SGHTA and CDR2 is FQGNSA in the germline V gene. CDR3 DNA sequence: TGTGCCAGCAGCTCACGGACAGGGCCGACTCAGCCCCAGCATTTT. This codes for CASSSRTGPTQPQHF.

The chain links TRBV2 to TRBJ1-2; TRBD1 agrees at 8 bases. CDR1 and CDR2 (germline): SNHLY, FYNNEI. J was trimmed by 7 bases and V by 7 bases; bases with no gene match: 8. This CDR3 has 13 residues. The CDR3 nucleotides read TGTGCCAGCATGGCAGGGGGCGGTGGTGGCTACACCTTC. As protein: CASMAGGGGGYTF.

The V call is TRBV27, the J call TRBJ1-1, with TRBD1 identical over 8 bases. V gave up 7 bases and J gave up 5 bases; unmatched junction bases: 9. The CDR3 is 14 residues long. From germline, CDR1 is MNHEY and CDR2 SMNVEV (reference sequence). Written as DNA, the CDR3 is TGTGCCAGCATCACAGGGGGAGTGGGGACTGAAGCTTTCTTT. Its translation is CASITGGVGTEAFF.

J is TRBJ2-7 and V is TRBV7-9; D gene uncertain. The CDR3 is 14 residues long. V was clipped by 8 bases and J by 0 bases, with 14 bases between them. Germline V gene sequence: CDR1 SEHNR, CDR2 FQNEAQ (reference sequence). CDR3 residues: CASPPDGGSYEQYF. CDR3 nucleotides: TGTGCCAGCCCCCCTGACGGCGGCTCCTACGAGCAGTACTTC.

V and J are TRBV9 and TRBJ1-3; TRBD1 might be the D (6 bases). This CDR3 comprises 16 residues. Germline V lookup: CDR1 SGDLS, CDR2 YYNGEE. Trimming removed 0 bases from V and 0 bases from J, with 10 bases in between. CDR3 sequence: CASSVADRSSGNTIYF. The CDR3, as DNA: TGTGCCAGCAGCGTAGCCGACAGGTCCTCTGGAAACACCATATATTTT.

The chain links TRBV6-4 to TRBJ1-2; TRBD1 matches at 11 bases. CDR1 and CDR2 from the germline V gene are MRHNA and SNTAGT. J gave up 4 bases and V 4 bases, and 5 bases lay outside the gene matches. This CDR3 contains 15 residues. The CDR3 protein is CASSGDRGLSYGYTF. The CDR3 nucleotides are TGTGCCAGCAGTGGGGACAGGGGGTTGAGCTATGGCTACACCTTC.